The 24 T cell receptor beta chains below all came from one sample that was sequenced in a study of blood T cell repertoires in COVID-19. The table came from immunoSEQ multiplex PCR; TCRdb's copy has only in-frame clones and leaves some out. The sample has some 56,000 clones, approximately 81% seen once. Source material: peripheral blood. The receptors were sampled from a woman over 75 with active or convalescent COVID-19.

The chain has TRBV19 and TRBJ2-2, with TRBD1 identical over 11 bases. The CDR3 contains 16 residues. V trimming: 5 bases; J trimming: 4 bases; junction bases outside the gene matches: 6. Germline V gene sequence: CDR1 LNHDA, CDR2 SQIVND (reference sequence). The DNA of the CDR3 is TGTGCCAGTAGTCGAGTCGGACAGGGGGCCACCGGGGAGCTGTTTTTT. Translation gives CASSRVGQGATGELFF.

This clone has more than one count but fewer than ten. This CDR3 is CASGLYPGAAEAFF. The CDR3 DNA reads as TGTGCTAGTGGTTTGTACCCAGGGGCGGCTGAAGCTTTCTTT. This chain connects TRBV12-5 to TRBJ1-1, with D possibly being TRBD1 (6 bases). Per germline, CDR1 LGHNT and CDR2 FRNRAP. The CDR3 is 14 residues long. The V and J ends lost 2 bases and 6 bases respectively, with 13 bases between them.

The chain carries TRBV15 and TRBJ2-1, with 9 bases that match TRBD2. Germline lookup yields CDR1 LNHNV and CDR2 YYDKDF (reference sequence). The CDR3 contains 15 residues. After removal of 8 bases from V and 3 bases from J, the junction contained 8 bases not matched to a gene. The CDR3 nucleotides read TGTGCCACCGAAGGAGCGGGGGGCGGCTACAATGAGCAGTTCTTC. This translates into CATEGAGGGYNEQFF.

Here the CDR3 reads CASTKISGGEYNEQFF. CDR3 nucleotides: TGCGCCAGCACCAAAATCAGCGGGGGAGAATACAATGAGCAGTTCTTC. The V gene is TRBV5-1, the J gene TRBJ2-1; TRBD2 aligns across 8 bases. The V segment lost 6 bases and the J segment 4 bases; nucleotides outside the gene matches: 12. This CDR3 region has 16 residues. Germline CDR1 is SGHRS and CDR2 is YFSETQ.

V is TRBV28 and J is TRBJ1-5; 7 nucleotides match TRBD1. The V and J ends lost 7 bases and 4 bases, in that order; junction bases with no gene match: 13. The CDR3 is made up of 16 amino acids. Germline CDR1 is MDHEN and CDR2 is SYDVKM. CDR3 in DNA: TGTGCCAGCAAGTACCCCGGGACAGCCTTTAATCAGCCCCAGCATTTT. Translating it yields CASKYPGTAFNQPQHF.

The CDR3 DNA follows: TGTGCCAGCAGTTTTGGCTTGAACACTGAAGCTTTCTTT. Translation gives CASSFGLNTEAFF. The rearrangement uses TRBV12-3 or TRBV12-4 and TRBJ1-1; the D is unclear. V was pared by 3 bases and J by 0 bases, with 5 bases between. The CDR3 is 13 residues long.

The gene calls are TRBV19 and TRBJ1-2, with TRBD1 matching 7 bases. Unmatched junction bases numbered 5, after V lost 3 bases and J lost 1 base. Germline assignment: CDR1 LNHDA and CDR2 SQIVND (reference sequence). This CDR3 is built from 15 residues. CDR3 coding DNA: TGTGCCAGTAGTATGGGGACAGACCTTAACTATGGCTACACCTTC. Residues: CASSMGTDLNYGYTF. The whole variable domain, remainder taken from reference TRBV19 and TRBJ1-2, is DGGITQSPKYLFRKEGQNVTLSCEQNLNHDAMYWYRQDPGQGLRLIYYSQIVNDFQKGDIAEGYSVSREKKESFPLTVTSAQKNPTAFYLCASSMGTDLNYGYTFGSGTRLTVV.

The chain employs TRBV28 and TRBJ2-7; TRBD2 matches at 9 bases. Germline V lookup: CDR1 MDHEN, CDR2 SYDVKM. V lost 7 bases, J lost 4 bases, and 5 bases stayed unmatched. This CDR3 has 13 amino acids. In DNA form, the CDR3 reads TGTGCCAGCAATGAGCGGGGGGAATACGAGCAGTACTTC. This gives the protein CASNERGEYEQYF.

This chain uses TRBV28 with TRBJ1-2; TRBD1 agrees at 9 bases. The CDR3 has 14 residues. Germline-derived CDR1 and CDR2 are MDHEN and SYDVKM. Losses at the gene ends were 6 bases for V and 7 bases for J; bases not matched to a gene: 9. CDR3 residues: CASRPGQGRGGYTF. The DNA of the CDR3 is TGTGCCAGCAGACCGGGACAGGGTAGGGGTGGCTACACCTTC.

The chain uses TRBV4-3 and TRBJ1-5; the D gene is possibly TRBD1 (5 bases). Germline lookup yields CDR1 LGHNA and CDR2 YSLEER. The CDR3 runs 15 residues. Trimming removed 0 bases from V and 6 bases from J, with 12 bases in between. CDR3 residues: CASSQEGREGQPQHF. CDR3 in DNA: TGCGCCAGCAGCCAAGAGGGCAGGGAGGGTCAGCCCCAGCATTTT.

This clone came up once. The CDR3, as DNA: TGTGCCAGCAGCTCACAGGGGACGAGTTTTGGGGCTTTCTTT. Residues: CASSSQGTSFGAFF. The V and J genes are TRBV14 and TRBJ1-1; 7 bases fit TRBD1. The length of the CDR3 is 14 residues. Germline-derived CDR1 and CDR2 are SGHDN and FVKESK. V was pared by 5 bases and J by 11 bases, with 14 bases of the junction left unmatched.

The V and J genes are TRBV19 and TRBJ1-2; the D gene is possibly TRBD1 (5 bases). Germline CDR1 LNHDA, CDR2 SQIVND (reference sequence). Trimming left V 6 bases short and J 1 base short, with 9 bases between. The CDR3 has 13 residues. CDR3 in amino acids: CASSPQGNYGYTF. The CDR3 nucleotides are TGTGCCAGTAGCCCTCAGGGTAACTATGGCTACACCTTC.

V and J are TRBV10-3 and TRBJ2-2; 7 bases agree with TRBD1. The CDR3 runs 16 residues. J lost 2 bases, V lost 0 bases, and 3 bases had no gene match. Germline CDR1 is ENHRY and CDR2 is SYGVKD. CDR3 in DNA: TGTGCCATCAGTGAGTCGGGACAGATCAACACCGGGGAGCTGTTTTTT. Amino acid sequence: CAISESGQINTGELFF.

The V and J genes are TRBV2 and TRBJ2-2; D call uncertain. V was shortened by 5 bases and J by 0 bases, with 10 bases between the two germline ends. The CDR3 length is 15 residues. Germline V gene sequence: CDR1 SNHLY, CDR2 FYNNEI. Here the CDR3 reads CASSRLITNTGELFF. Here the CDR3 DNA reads TGTGCCAGCAGTAGACTTATAACGAACACCGGGGAGCTGTTTTTT. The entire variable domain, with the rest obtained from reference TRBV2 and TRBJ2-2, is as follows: EPEVTQTPSHQVTQMGQEVILRCVPISNHLYFYWYRQILGQKVEFLVSFYNNEISEKSEIFDDQFSVERPDGSNFTLKIRSTKLEDSAMYFCASSRLITNTGELFFGEGSRLTVL.

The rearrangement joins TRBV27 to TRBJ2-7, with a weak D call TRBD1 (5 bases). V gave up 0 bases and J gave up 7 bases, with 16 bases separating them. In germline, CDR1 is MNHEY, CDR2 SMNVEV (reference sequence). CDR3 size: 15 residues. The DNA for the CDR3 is TGTGCCAGCAGTTTATCTGGGGCCACCTCCTTTGAGCAGTACTTC. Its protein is CASSLSGATSFEQYF.

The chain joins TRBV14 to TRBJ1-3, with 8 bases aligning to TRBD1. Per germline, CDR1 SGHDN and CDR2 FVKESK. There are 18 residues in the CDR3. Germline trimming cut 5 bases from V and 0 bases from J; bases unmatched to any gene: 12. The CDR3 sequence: CASSTTTGALSSGNTIYF. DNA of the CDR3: TGTGCCAGCAGCACTACGACAGGGGCCCTCTCCTCTGGAAACACCATATATTTT.

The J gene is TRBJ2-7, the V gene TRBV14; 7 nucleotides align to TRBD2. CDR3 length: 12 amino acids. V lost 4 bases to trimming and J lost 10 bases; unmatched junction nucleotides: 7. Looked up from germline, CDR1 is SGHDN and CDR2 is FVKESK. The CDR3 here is CASSPEGGGQYF. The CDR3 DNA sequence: TGTGCCAGCAGCCCGGAGGGCGGGGGACAGTACTTC.

The CDR3 region is CASNPLLFHTEAFF. In DNA, the CDR3 is TGTGCCAGCAACCCTCTCCTGTTCCACACTGAAGCTTTCTTT. The rearrangement joins TRBV6-2 or TRBV6-3 to TRBJ1-1; no definite D call. CDR3 length: 14 amino acids. Trimming stripped 7 bases from V and 3 bases from J, with 15 bases between. Germline V gives CDR1 MNHEY, CDR2 SVGEGT.

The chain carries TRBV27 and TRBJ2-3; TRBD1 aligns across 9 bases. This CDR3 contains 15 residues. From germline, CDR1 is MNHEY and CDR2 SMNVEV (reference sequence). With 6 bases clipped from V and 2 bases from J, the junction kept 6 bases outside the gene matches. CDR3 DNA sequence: TGTGCCAGCAGAGCCGGGACAGGGACCACAGATACGCAGTATTTT. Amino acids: CASRAGTGTTDTQYF.

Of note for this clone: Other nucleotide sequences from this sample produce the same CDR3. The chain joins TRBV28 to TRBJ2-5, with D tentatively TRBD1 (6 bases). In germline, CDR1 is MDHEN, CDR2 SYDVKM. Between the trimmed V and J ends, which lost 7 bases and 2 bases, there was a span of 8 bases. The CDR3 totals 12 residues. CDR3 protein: CASTDSQETQYF. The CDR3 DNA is TGTGCCAGCACGGACAGTCAAGAGACCCAGTACTTC.

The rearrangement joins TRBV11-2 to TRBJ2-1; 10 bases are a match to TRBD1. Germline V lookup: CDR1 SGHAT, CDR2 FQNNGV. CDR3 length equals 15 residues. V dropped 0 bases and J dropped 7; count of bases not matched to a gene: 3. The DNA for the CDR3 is TGTGCCAGCAGCTTAGATGGGACAGGGGCGAATGAGCAGTTCTTC. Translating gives CASSLDGTGANEQFF.

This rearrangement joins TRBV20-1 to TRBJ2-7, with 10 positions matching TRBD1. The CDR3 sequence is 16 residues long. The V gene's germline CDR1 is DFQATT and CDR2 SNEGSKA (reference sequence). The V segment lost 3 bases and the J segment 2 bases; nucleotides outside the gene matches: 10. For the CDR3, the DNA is TGCAGTGCTAGTGACACCGGGACAGGGGTCCCCTACGAGCAGTACTTC. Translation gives CSASDTGTGVPYEQYF.

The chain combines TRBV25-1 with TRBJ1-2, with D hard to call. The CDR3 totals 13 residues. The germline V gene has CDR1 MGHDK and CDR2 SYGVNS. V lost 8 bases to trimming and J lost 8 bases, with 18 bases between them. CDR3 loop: CASQGSISRGYTF. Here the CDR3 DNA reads TGTGCCAGCCAAGGGAGCATATCCAGGGGCTACACCTTC.

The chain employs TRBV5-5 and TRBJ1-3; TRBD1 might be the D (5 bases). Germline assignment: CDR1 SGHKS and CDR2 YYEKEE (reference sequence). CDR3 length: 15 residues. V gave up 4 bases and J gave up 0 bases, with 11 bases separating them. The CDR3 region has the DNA TGTGCCAGCAGCCACACAGGCGACTCTGGAAACACCATATATTTT. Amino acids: CASSHTGDSGNTIYF.